The rows below give T cell receptor beta chains drawn from one sample of a study of blood T cell repertoires in COVID-19. Sequencing used immunoSEQ multiplex PCR; TCRdb keeps in-frame clones, though not all of them. This table has around 140,000 clones, 86% appearing once. Sequenced: PBMCs or T cells enriched from blood (not recorded which). The receptors stem from a man between 50 and 59 years old who had recovered from COVID-19. Both conserved end residues are part of each CDR3. D genes are given only for firm matches. Some rows have no size entry. The others give once, few or many, or a class for an expanded clone.

v_call	clone_size	d_call	j_call	cdr3_length	cdr3_aa	cdr3_nt
TRBV16	-	-	TRBJ1-5	13	CASSPQGNQPQHF	TGTGCCAGCAGCCCGCAGGGGAATCAGCCCCAGCATTTT
TRBV7-2	-	TRBD1	TRBJ1-1	16	CASTLGVDRGRVEAFF	TGTGCCAGCACCCTTGGAGTAGACAGGGGGCGGGTTGAAGCTTTCTTT
TRBV6-7	-	-	TRBJ1-1	17	CASSYSAGPGLNTEAFF	TGTGCCAGCAGTTACTCAGCAGGGCCCGGGTTGAACACTGAAGCTTTCTTT
TRBV18	-	TRBD2	TRBJ2-1	16	CASSPSAGGIYNEQFF	TGTGCCAGCTCACCTTCGGCGGGGGGGATCTACAATGAGCAGTTCTTC
TRBV7-8	-	TRBD1	TRBJ1-6	16	CASSIRDRGVGSPLHF	TGTGCCAGCAGCATCCGGGACAGGGGAGTAGGGTCACCCCTCCACTTT
TRBV6-5	-	TRBD1	TRBJ2-4	15	CASTAGTGTKNIQYF	TGTGCCAGCACCGCCGGGACAGGGACCAAAAACATTCAGTACTTC
TRBV2	-	-	TRBJ2-2	14	CASSDYNRAGELFF	TGTGCCAGCAGTGACTACAACAGGGCCGGGGAGCTGTTTTTT
TRBV15	once	TRBD1	TRBJ2-5	15	CATSSLDRGSKTQYF	TGTGCCACCAGCTCCCTGGACAGGGGGAGTAAGACCCAGTACTTC
TRBV9	-	TRBD1	TRBJ1-6	15	CASSDRDRGNSPLHF	TGTGCCAGCAGCGACCGGGACAGGGGTAATTCACCCCTCCACTTT
TRBV27	-	TRBD2	TRBJ2-7	15	CASSPPGTSRYEQYF	TGTGCCAGCAGTCCCCCCGGGACTAGTCGCTACGAGCAGTACTTC
TRBV21-1	-	-	TRBJ1-1	16	CASSKEACSGGTVAFF	TGTGCCAGCAGCAAAGAGGCGTGCAGTGGGGGGACAGTAGCTTTCTTT
TRBV4-3	-	-	TRBJ2-3	13	CASSSQTPDTQYF	TGCGCCAGCAGCTCCCAGACTCCGGATACGCAGTATTTT
TRBV5-4	once	TRBD2	TRBJ2-1	16	CASSYYSGSSYNEQFF	TGTGCCAGCAGCTATTATAGCGGGAGCTCCTACAATGAGCAGTTCTTC
TRBV28	-	TRBD1	TRBJ1-1	15	CASSPPTGGNTEAFF	TGTGCCAGCAGTCCGCCGACAGGGGGGAACACTGAAGCTTTCTTT
TRBV19	once	TRBD2	TRBJ2-5	16	CASSISTSGGAETQYF	TGTGCCAGTAGTATATCGACTAGCGGGGGGGCAGAGACCCAGTACTTC
TRBV12-5	-	TRBD2	TRBJ2-3	14	CASQLAGFEDTQYF	TGTGCTAGTCAATTAGCGGGGTTCGAAGATACGCAGTATTTT
TRBV28	-	-	TRBJ1-1	13	CASSYDRLSEAFF	TGTGCCAGCAGTTACGACAGGTTATCCGAAGCTTTCTTT
TRBV2	-	-	TRBJ1-5	14	CASSEQYSNQPQHF	TGTGCCAGCAGTGAACAGTATAGCAATCAGCCCCAGCATTTT
TRBV7-9	few	TRBD1	TRBJ1-2	13	CASSLPQGTGYTF	TGTGCCAGCAGCTTACCACAGGGGACTGGCTACACCTTC
TRBV4-2	-	-	TRBJ2-3	17	CASSQDGTGVSTDTQYF	TGTGCCAGCAGCCAAGATGGAACAGGCGTAAGTACAGATACGCAGTATTTT
TRBV12-3/TRBV12-4	-	-	TRBJ2-2	13	CASSLSYTGELFF	TGTGCCAGCAGTTTGTCCTACACCGGGGAGCTGTTTTTT
TRBV28	-	TRBD1	TRBJ2-1	16	CASPPEWGQHYNEQFF	TGTGCCAGCCCCCCCGAGTGGGGACAGCATTACAATGAGCAGTTCTTC
TRBV7-3	-	TRBD1	TRBJ2-1	15	CASSSGTGGRGKQFF	TGTGCCAGCAGCTCCGGGACAGGGGGTAGGGGTAAGCAGTTCTTC
TRBV7-2	few	-	TRBJ1-4	13	CASSLSISGKLFF	TGTGCCAGCAGCTTATCTATTAGTGGAAAACTGTTTTTT